This TCR beta chain was profiled in a study of blood T cell repertoires in COVID-19. Study summary: Acute and convalescent COVID-19 samples came from the United States, Italy and Spain.

Profiled with immunoSEQ multiplex PCR; TCRdb holds only in-frame clones, not every one. The sample yields around 400,000 clones, around 87% seen once. This CDR3 has 17 amino acids. V gave up 5 bases and J gave up 4 bases, with 25 bases separating them. The germline gives CDR1 SGHRS, CDR2 YFSETQ. The J gene is TRBJ2-7, the V gene TRBV5-1, with D possibly matching TRBD1 (5 bases). The sequence was collected from an older woman with COVID-19, enrolled during active disease. The sample comprised peripheral blood. DNA of the CDR3: TGCGCCAGCAGTCCCGGACACGTTACTTACCTCACATACGAGCAGTACTTC. As protein: CASSPGHVTYLTYEQYF.